Below, 10 T cell receptor beta chains from the same sample are listed, as sequenced in a study of blood T cells in healthy people across ages. Sample-barcoded 5' priming and a J-beta primer mix drove a second PCR of roughly 6 to 12 cycles. TCRdb called the 5' RACE reads again in MiXCR, with one record for every CDR3 protein. The sample holds around 800,000 distinct CDR3 sequences, under 30% seen once. In addition, the sample was reused for a study of T cells of mothers and their children.

Sample: blood. These receptors were collected from a boy between 10 and 17 years old in good health.

This clonotype was picked up a small number of times. The chain has TRBV7-9 and TRBJ2-3, with D possibly TRBD2 on 6 matching bases. V lost 1 base to trimming and J lost 0 bases, with 11 bases between them. CDR3 length: 16 amino acids. Germline-derived CDR1 and CDR2 are SEHNR and FQNEAQ (reference sequence). CDR3 loop: CASSLGRAGSTDTQYF. The CDR3, as DNA: TGTGCCAGCAGCTTAGGGAGGGCGGGAAGCACAGATACGCAGTATTTT.

Only a few counts were recorded for this clonotype. V gene TRBV7-2 combines with J gene TRBJ2-5; 8 bases align to TRBD1. The DNA end lines up better with TRBJ2-7; the J call may be wrong. Germline V gene sequence: CDR1 SGHTA, CDR2 FQGNSA. The CDR3 consists of 15 residues. The CDR3 region is CASSLGTGPGDEQYF. The CDR3 coding sequence is TGTGCCAGCAGCTTAGGGACAGGGCCTGGGGACGAGCAGTACTTC.

This chain links TRBV24-1 with TRBJ2-1; 10 nucleotides align to TRBD2. V trimming: 2 bases; J trimming: 4 bases; junction bases outside the gene matches: 4. CDR3 length: 16 amino acids. The germline gives CDR1 KGHDR, CDR2 SFDVKD. The CDR3 spells CATSDSRAGGYNEQFF. The CDR3 coding sequence is TGTGCCACCAGTGATTCTAGAGCGGGGGGGTACAATGAGCAGTTCTTC.

In this sample, this clonotype turned up a few times. The chain carries TRBV20-1 and TRBJ1-2, with 7 nucleotides matching TRBD1. V gave up 6 bases and J gave up 7 bases; unmatched junction bases: 5. CDR1 DFQATT and CDR2 SNEGSKA come from the germline V gene (reference sequence). The CDR3 runs to 11 residues. CDR3 bases: TGCAGTGCCACTGACAGGGTTGGCTACACCTTC. It encodes CSATDRVGYTF.

The V gene is TRBV6-1, the J gene TRBJ2-5; 13 bases are a match to TRBD2. The V gene end was trimmed by 4 bases and the J gene end by 5 bases; junction bases not matched to a gene: 10. The CDR3 is 17 amino acids. Germline lookup yields CDR1 MNHNS and CDR2 SASEGT. The CDR3 loop reads CASSATSGGPTGETQYF. CDR3 nucleotide sequence: TGTGCCAGCAGTGCGACTAGCGGGGGGCCCACTGGTGAGACCCAGTACTTC.

The V and J genes are TRBV5-6 and TRBJ2-1, with 7 bases fitting TRBD2. After removal of 2 bases from V and 7 bases from J, the junction contained 12 bases not matched to a gene. The length of the CDR3 is 16 residues. The germline V gene encodes CDR1 SGHDT and CDR2 YYEEEE. The CDR3 coding sequence is TGTGCCAGCAGCTTTATGGCCGCGGGAGTAGGGAATGAGCAGTTCTTC. It is translated as CASSFMAAGVGNEQFF.

This clonotype has just a few counts. This chain links TRBV20-1 with TRBJ2-5; possible D gene TRBD1, 6 bases. This CDR3 has 16 residues. Germline CDR1 DFQATT, CDR2 SNEGSKA (reference sequence). V dropped 1 base and J dropped 5 bases, with 20 bases sitting between them. In nucleotides, the CDR3 is TGCAGTGCTAGAGCTCCGGGACATAGGTTCTGGGAGACCCAGTACTTC. It is translated as CSARAPGHRFWETQYF.

This clonotype came up a few times. The chain couples TRBV6-1 to TRBJ1-5; no reliable D call. The CDR3 length is 11 residues. V was cut by 4 bases and J by 10 bases, with 8 bases left in between. CDR1 is MNHNS, CDR2 SASEGT, per germline. The CDR3 nucleotides read TGTGCCAGCAGTGCACGGATCCCCCAGCATTTT. Translation gives CASSARIPQHF.

This sequence joins TRBV28 and TRBJ2-7; the match to TRBD2 covers 13 bases. J lost 2 bases, V lost 5 bases, and 9 bases had no gene match. The CDR3 runs 17 residues. Germline V gives CDR1 MDHEN, CDR2 SYDVKM. The CDR3 DNA follows: TGTGCCAGCAGTCCGTACTTAACTAGCGGGAGGGCCTACGAGCAGTACTTC. Translating it yields CASSPYLTSGRAYEQYF.

This chain connects TRBV5-1 to TRBJ1-5; tentatively, D is TRBD1 (5 bases). V was cut by 4 bases and J by 5 bases, with 10 bases left in between. This CDR3 is 13 amino acids long. CDR1 SGHRS and CDR2 YFSETQ come from the germline V gene. CDR3 nucleotide sequence: TGCGCCAGCAGCCCGGTAGGGGATCAGCCCCAGCATTTT. It translates to CASSPVGDQPQHF.